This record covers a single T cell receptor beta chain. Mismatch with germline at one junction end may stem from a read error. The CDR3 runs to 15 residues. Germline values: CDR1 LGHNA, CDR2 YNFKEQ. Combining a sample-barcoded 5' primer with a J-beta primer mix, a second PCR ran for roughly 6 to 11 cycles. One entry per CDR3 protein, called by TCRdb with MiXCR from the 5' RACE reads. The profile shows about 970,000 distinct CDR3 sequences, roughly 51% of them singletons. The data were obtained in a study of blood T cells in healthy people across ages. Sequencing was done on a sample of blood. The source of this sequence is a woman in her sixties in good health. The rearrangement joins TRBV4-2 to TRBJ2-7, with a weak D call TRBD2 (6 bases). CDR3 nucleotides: TGTGCCAGCCGCCAATCTGAGGGAGGACCCTACGAGCAGTACTTC. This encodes CASRQSEGGPYEQYF.